The rows below give T cell receptor beta chains drawn from one sample of a study of spatial heterogeneity in lung cancer. One entry per CDR3 protein results from TCRdb running MiXCR on the 5' RACE reads. Of roughly 110,000 distinct CDR3 sequences listed, 11% are singletons. This sample comprised PBMCs, obtained at follow-up. The origin of the receptors is a female donor with early-stage non-small cell lung cancer. Each CDR3 is given with its conserved first and last residue. D genes are given only for firm matches.

cdr3_length d_call v_call cdr3_aa
17 TRBD2 TRBV6-2/TRBV6-3 CASSSLTSGRDSDTQYF
15 - TRBV6-2/TRBV6-3 CASREQGTGNTEAFF
12 TRBD1 TRBV29-1 CSVGDRVGEQYF
13 - TRBV5-1 CASAGTSYNEQFF
13 - TRBV28 CASSTGTTFKAFF
17 TRBD2 TRBV2 CASSEWSGRPSTDTQYF
15 TRBD2 TRBV4-1 CASSQTSGRYNEQFF
14 - TRBV12-3/TRBV12-4 CASSFEAKADTQYF
13 - TRBV14 CASSQGWSGTQYF
11 - TRBV10-2 CASSGRVEQFF
12 - TRBV10-3 CAISEFQETQYF